The clone carrying this T cell receptor (beta chain) was recorded many times. What it binds is unknown. V was cut by 4 bases and J by 6 bases, with 19 bases left in between. Germline CDR1 and CDR2: LGHNA and YSLEER. The CDR3 is made up of 15 amino acids. The data stem from a study of response to subunit inactivated influenza vaccine. Whole-study results and caveats: Authors proposed each seasonal influenza vaccination draws in few new T cells.

Each CDR3 protein is one row after TCRdb ran MiXCR on the RT-PCR reads. The sample has about 610,000 distinct CDR3 sequences; about 14% are singletons. The V and J genes are TRBV4-3 and TRBJ2-7, with TRBD2 as a possible D gene (7 bases). The sequence came from a man aged 50 to 60 who received an inactivated influenza vaccine. Specimen: PBMCs from blood, collected roughly 12 days after vaccination. The CDR3 nucleotides are TGCGCCAGCAGCCCCCTCAAAGGGGGGGCTTCCGAGCAGTACTTC. Protein sequence: CASSPLKGGASEQYF.